The 21 T cell receptor beta chains listed next were all sequenced from one sample in a study of OX40 agonist ivuxolimab in advanced cancers. This table comes from immunoSEQ multiplex PCR, and its TCRdb copy is limited to in-frame clones, with some not included. This table has 53,000 or so clones, about 85% appearing once. The source material was CD4+ or CD8+ T cells sorted from blood, sampled in a trial of the OX40 agonist ivuxolimab. The receptors come from an adult with an advanced solid tumor such as melanoma, head and neck, liver or kidney cancer.

V usage is TRBV7-2 and J usage is TRBJ2-1, with D uncertain. This CDR3 spans 15 amino acids. CDR1 and CDR2 from the germline V gene are SGHTA and FQGNSA. Trimming removed 5 bases at V and 8 bases at J, with 19 bases between. The CDR3 coding sequence is TGTGCCAGCAGCCCTCGTCTACTGGGGATCTATGAGCAGTTCTTC. Translation gives CASSPRLLGIYEQFF. The whole variable domain, filled in from reference TRBV7-2 and TRBJ2-1, reads GAGVSQSPSNKVTEKGKDVELRCDPISGHTALYWYRQSLGQGLEFLIYFQGNSAPDKSGLPSDRFSAERTGGSVSTLTIQRTQQEDSAVYLCASSPRLLGIYEQFFGPGTRLTVL.

The chain joins TRBV28 to TRBJ2-5; 7 positions agree with TRBD1. Trimming at V came to 7 bases and at J to 1 base, leaving 3 bases not matched to a gene. The CDR3 totals 13 residues. Germline V gene lookup returns CDR1 MDHEN and CDR2 SYDVKM. The CDR3 reads CASKRQGQETQYF. DNA for the CDR3: TGTGCCAGCAAACGACAGGGCCAAGAGACCCAGTACTTC.

The chain links TRBV9 to TRBJ2-3, with 7 nucleotides matching TRBD2. Germline CDR1 is SGDLS and CDR2 is YYNGEE. V lost 1 base and J lost 1; bases outside the gene matches: 12. This CDR3 comprises 18 residues. As DNA, the CDR3 is TGTGCCAGCAGCGTAACCCCCTGGGAAGGGAGGGGCACAGATACGCAGTATTTT. As protein: CASSVTPWEGRGTDTQYF.

The chain uses TRBV10-3 and TRBJ1-1, with a tentative D call TRBD1 (5 bases). The germline CDR1 and CDR2 sequences are ENHRY and SYGVKD. Trimming left V 7 bases short and J 1 base short, with 10 bases between. The CDR3 extends over 13 amino acids. The CDR3 bases are TGTGCCATCATGACAGAAGAGAACACTGAAGCTTTCTTT. Translated, it gives CAIMTEENTEAFF.

The chain links TRBV30 to TRBJ2-2; a possible D gene is TRBD1 (5 bases). This CDR3 spans 15 amino acids. CDR1 GTSNPN and CDR2 SVGIG come from the germline V gene (reference sequence). V was trimmed by 0 bases and J by 0 bases, leaving 8 bases between them. Here the CDR3 reads CAWSVAGTNTGELFF. The CDR3 nucleotides are TGTGCCTGGAGTGTGGCAGGGACGAACACCGGGGAGCTGTTTTTT.

The J gene is TRBJ2-6, the V gene TRBV4-2, with 8 bases aligning to TRBD2. This CDR3 spans 18 amino acids. Germline CDR1 and CDR2: LGHNA and YNFKEQ. V was clipped by 2 bases and J by 4 bases; unmatched bases: 10. The CDR3 DNA sequence: TGTGCCAGCAGCCAACTTAGCGGGGCCGGGGCGGGGGCCAACGTCCTGACTTTC. Protein sequence: CASSQLSGAGAGANVLTF.

The chain uses TRBV6-1 and TRBJ1-1; tentative D call: TRBD1 (6 bases). The CDR3 contains 13 residues. CDR1 MNHNS and CDR2 SASEGT come from the germline V gene. V was shortened by 8 bases and J by 11 bases, with 21 bases between the two germline ends. CDR3 amino acids: CASFVGTPKGAFF. CDR3 coding DNA: TGTGCCAGCTTTGTGGGGACACCTAAAGGGGCTTTCTTT.

The genes are TRBV6-6 and TRBJ1-3; tentative D call: TRBD1 (6 bases). Looked up from germline, CDR1 is MNHNY and CDR2 is SVGAGI (reference sequence). This CDR3 has 16 residues. Deletions cut 5 bases from V and 4 bases from J, with 18 bases between. In DNA form, the CDR3 reads TGTGCCAGCAGTCACGTGGGGGGGCGACTAGGAAACACCATATATTTT. Its protein product is CASSHVGGRLGNTIYF.

The chain uses TRBV30 and TRBJ2-1; D unclear. Germline V gene lookup returns CDR1 GTSNPN and CDR2 SVGIG (reference sequence). There are 13 residues in the CDR3. With 2 bases removed from V and 9 bases from J, the gap between germline ends came to 14 bases. For the CDR3, the DNA is TGTGCCTGGAGTCGATTAGCTACCATTGAGCAGTTCTTC. It yields the protein CAWSRLATIEQFF.

The chain recombines TRBV4-3 with TRBJ2-1; weak D call: TRBD1 (5 bases). The CDR3 extends over 15 amino acids. V shed 0 bases and J shed 4 bases, with 10 bases lying between them. Germline V gene data show CDR1 as LGHNA and CDR2 as YSLEER. This CDR3 is CASSQETTDYNEQFF. The CDR3 nucleotides read TGCGCCAGCAGCCAAGAGACGACAGATTACAATGAGCAGTTCTTC.

The V gene is TRBV19, the J gene TRBJ2-3; D might be TRBD1 (6 bases). The V end was cut by 3 bases, the J end by 5 bases, with 12 bases between. The CDR3 totals 14 residues. Germline CDR1 LNHDA, CDR2 SQIVND (reference sequence). This CDR3 reads CASSIGQYGDTQYF. CDR3 coding DNA: TGTGCCAGTAGTATCGGACAGTATGGAGATACGCAGTATTTT.

The chain couples TRBV11-3 to TRBJ2-1; D is possibly TRBD2 (5 bases). The length of the CDR3 is 15 residues. Germline V CDR1 and CDR2: SGHNT, YENEEA. Between the trimmed V and J ends, which lost 5 bases and 9 bases, there was a span of 20 bases. Written as DNA, the CDR3 is TGTGCCAGCAGCCCAGACTACCTACCGGGAAGTGAGCAGTTCTTC. Translating gives CASSPDYLPGSEQFF.

The rearrangement links TRBV5-6 to TRBJ2-5, with D maybe TRBD1 (7 bases). The germline gives CDR1 SGHDT, CDR2 YYEEEE. V lost 4 bases to trimming and J lost 5 bases, with 12 bases between them. The CDR3 sequence is 13 residues long. The CDR3 DNA is TGTGCCAGCAGCCCACAGGGGAGGGAGACCCAGTACTTC. It is translated as CASSPQGRETQYF.

The chain joins TRBV6-1 to TRBJ1-5; D possibly corresponds to TRBD1 (5 bases). The CDR3 runs to 13 residues. Germline CDR1 reads MNHNS; CDR2 reads SASEGT. Trimming shortened V by 6 bases and J by 0 bases, and 6 bases separated the two germline ends. Written as DNA, the CDR3 is TGTGCCAGCAGACAGGTTAGCAATCAGCCCCAGCATTTT. As protein: CASRQVSNQPQHF.

The chain has TRBV6-5 and TRBJ2-3; D remains unclear. Trimming stripped 2 bases from V and 0 bases from J, with 6 bases between. Germline V lookup: CDR1 MNHEY, CDR2 SVGAGI. The CDR3 contains 14 residues. The CDR3 region has the DNA TGTGCCAGCAGTTACAGGCGTAGCACAGATACGCAGTATTTT. It codes for CASSYRRSTDTQYF.

The chain recombines TRBV6-6 with TRBJ1-2; a possible D gene is TRBD1 (5 bases). In germline, CDR1 is MNHNY, CDR2 SVGAGI (reference sequence). V lost 6 bases, J lost 7 bases, and 12 bases lay in between. The CDR3 has 12 residues. Here the CDR3 reads CASRSFQGGYTF. CDR3 coding DNA: TGTGCCAGCAGGTCCTTCCAGGGTGGCTACACCTTC.

The genes are TRBV10-3 and TRBJ2-6; 9 nucleotides agree with TRBD1. V lost 0 bases and J lost 1; bases outside the gene matches: 10. The CDR3 covers 20 residues. Germline V CDR1 and CDR2: ENHRY, SYGVKD. This CDR3 is CAISESAGQGKISGANVLTF. The CDR3 DNA follows: TGTGCCATCAGTGAGTCAGCAGGACAGGGGAAAATATCTGGGGCCAACGTCCTGACTTTC.

The chain is built from TRBV11-3 and TRBJ1-6, with 9 bases identical to TRBD1. This CDR3 contains 15 residues. V dropped 5 bases and J dropped 9; count of bases not matched to a gene: 8. Germline V gene data show CDR1 as SGHNT and CDR2 as YENEEA. The CDR3 protein is CASSPPNRGRSPLHF. CDR3 coding DNA: TGTGCCAGCAGCCCCCCTAACAGGGGGCGTTCACCCCTCCACTTT.

The V call is TRBV7-9, the J call TRBJ2-6, with 9 bases identical to TRBD1. Germline lookup yields CDR1 SEHNR and CDR2 FQNEAQ (reference sequence). V shed 6 bases, J shed 3 bases, and the junction held 15 bases outside the gene matches. CDR3 size: 19 residues. This CDR3 is CASSYRPGQGDSGANVLTF. Written as DNA, the CDR3 is TGTGCCAGCAGTTATCGACCGGGACAGGGAGATAGTGGGGCCAACGTCCTGACTTTC.

CDR3 residues: CASTASGRSHEQYF. The CDR3 DNA reads as TGTGCCAGCACCGCTAGCGGGAGGTCCCACGAGCAGTACTTC. The chain joins TRBV6-5 to TRBJ2-7; 11 nucleotides line up with TRBD2. V trimming: 7 bases; J trimming: 5 bases; junction bases outside the gene matches: 7. This CDR3 contains 14 residues. Germline lookup yields CDR1 MNHEY and CDR2 SVGAGI.

The rearrangement uses TRBV10-3 and TRBJ2-7; D might be TRBD1 (5 bases). This CDR3 is 13 amino acids long. The germline gives CDR1 ENHRY, CDR2 SYGVKD. The V end was cut by 0 bases, the J end by 4 bases, with 7 bases between. This chain's CDR3 is CAISESTDYEQYF. For the CDR3, the DNA is TGTGCCATCAGTGAGTCGACAGATTACGAGCAGTACTTC.